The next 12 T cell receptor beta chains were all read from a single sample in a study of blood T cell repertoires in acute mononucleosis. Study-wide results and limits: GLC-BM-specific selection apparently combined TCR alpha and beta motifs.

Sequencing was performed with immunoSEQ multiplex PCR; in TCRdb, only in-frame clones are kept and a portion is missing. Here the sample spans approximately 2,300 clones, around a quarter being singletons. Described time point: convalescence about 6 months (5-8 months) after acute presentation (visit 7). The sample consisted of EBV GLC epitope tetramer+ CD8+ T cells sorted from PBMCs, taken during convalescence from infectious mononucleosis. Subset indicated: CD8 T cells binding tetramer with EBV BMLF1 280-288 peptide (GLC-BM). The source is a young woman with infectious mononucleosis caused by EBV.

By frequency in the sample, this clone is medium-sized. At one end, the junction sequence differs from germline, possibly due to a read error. The chain's CDR3 is CGSSPGQVWGEKLFF. The CDR3 nucleotides are TGTGGCAGCAGCCCCGGACAGGTCTGGGGTGAAAAACTGTTTTTT. V usage is TRBV11-3 and J usage is TRBJ1-4; TRBD1 agrees at 7 bases. Germline CDR1 is SGHNT and CDR2 is YENEEA. The CDR3 length is 15 residues.

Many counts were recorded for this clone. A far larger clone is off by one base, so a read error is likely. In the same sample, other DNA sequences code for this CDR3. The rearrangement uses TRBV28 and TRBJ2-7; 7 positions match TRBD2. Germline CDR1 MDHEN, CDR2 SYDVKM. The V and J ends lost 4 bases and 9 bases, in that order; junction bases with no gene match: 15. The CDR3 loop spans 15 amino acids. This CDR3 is CASSSLGGGWRGQYF. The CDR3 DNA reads TGTGCCAGCAGTTCCCTCGGGGGAGGGTGGCGGGGGCAGTACTTC. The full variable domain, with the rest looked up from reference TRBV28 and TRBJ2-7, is DVKVTQSSRYLVKRTGEKVFLECVQDMDHENMFWYRQDPGLGLRLIYFSYDVKMKEKGDIPEGYSVSREKKERFSLILESASTNQTSMYLCASSSLGGGWRGQYFGPGTRLTVT.

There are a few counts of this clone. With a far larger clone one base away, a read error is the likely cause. CDR3 coding DNA: TGTGCCAGCAGCCAATCTCCCGGCGGTACGAAGTATTTT. Translated: CASSQSPGGTKYF. The gene calls are TRBV14 and TRBJ2-3; D remains ambiguous. This CDR3 contains 13 residues. The germline V gene encodes CDR1 SGHDN and CDR2 FVKESK.

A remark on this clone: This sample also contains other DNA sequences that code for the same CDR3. In DNA, the CDR3 is TGCAGCGTCGAATCTGGCTACGAGCAGTACTTC. The encoded protein is CSVESGYEQYF. The chain joins TRBV29-1 to TRBJ2-7; D unclear. V was clipped by 6 bases and J by 3 bases, with 9 bases between them. This CDR3 is built from 11 residues. The germline gives CDR1 SQVTM, CDR2 ANQGSEA.

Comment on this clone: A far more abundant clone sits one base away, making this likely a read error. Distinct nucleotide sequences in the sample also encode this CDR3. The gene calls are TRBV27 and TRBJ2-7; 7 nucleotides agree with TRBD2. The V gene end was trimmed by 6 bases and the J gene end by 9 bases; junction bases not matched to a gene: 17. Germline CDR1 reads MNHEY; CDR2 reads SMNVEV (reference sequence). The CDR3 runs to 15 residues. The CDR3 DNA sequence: TGTGCCAGCAGCTCCCTGGGGGGAGGGTGGCGGGGGCAGTACTTC. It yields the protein CASSSLGGGWRGQYF.

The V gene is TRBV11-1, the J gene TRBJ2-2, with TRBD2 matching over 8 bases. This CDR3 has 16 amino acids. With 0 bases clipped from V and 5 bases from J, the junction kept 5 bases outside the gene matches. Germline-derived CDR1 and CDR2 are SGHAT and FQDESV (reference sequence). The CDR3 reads CASSLAGTRVTGELFF. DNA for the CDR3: TGTGCCAGCAGCTTAGCGGGGACTAGAGTGACCGGGGAGCTGTTTTTT.

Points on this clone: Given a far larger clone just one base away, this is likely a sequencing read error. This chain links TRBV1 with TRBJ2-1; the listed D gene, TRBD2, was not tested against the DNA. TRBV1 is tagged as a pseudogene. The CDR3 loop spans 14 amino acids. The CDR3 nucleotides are TGCACCAGCGCCCGGACTAGCGGGAGGAGAGATGAGTTCTTC. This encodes CTSARTSGRRDEFF.

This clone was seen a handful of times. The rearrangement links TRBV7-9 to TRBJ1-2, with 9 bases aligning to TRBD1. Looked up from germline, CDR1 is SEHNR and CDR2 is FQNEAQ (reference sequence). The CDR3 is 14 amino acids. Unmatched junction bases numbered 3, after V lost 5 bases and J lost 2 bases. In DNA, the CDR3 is TGTGCCAGCAGCCCGGGACAGGGAAACTATGGCTACACCTTC. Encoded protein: CASSPGQGNYGYTF.

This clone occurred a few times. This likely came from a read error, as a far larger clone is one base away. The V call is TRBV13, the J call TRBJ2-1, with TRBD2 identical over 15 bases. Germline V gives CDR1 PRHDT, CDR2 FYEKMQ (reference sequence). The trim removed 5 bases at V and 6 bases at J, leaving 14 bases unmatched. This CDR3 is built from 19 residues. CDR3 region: CASSPGLAGGLWLFNEQFF. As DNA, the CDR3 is TGTGCCAGCAGCCCCGGACTAGCGGGGGGGCTCTGGCTCTTCAATGAGCAGTTCTTC.

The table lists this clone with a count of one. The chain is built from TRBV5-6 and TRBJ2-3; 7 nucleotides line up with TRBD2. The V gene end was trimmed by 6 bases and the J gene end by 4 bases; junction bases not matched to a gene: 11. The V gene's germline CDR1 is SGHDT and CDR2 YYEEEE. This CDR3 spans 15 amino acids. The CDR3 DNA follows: TGTGCCAGCACTCATCAGGGAGGGGCCGCAGATACGCAGTATTTT. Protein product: CASTHQGGAADTQYF.

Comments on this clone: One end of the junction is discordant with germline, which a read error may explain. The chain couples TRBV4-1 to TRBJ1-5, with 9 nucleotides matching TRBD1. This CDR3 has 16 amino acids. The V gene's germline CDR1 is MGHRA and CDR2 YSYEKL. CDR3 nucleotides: TGCGCCAGCATCCAAGATCCCCGGGACAGGGATCATCCCCAGCATTTT. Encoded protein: CASIQDPRDRDHPQHF.

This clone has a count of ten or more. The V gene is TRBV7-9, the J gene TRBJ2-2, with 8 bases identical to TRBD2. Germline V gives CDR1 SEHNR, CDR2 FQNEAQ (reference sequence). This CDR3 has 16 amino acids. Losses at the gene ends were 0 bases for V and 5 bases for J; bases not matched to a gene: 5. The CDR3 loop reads CASSLAGTRVTGELFF. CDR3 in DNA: TGTGCCAGCAGCTTAGCGGGGACTAGAGTGACCGGGGAGCTGTTTTTT.